These 4 T cell receptor beta chains originate from one sample sequenced in a study of liver allograft versus peripheral blood T cells. For the study at large: In transplanted livers, T cell receptor repertoires were compared with those found in the recipients' peripheral blood.

From the reads, TCRdb called clonotypes with MiXCR, one entry per CDR3 protein. The profile covers approximately 11,000 distinct CDR3 sequences, with 23% appearing a single time and 1.6% taken by the ten largest. These receptors all come from a human patient who had a liver transplant. Some of these T cells may belong to the graft donor.

The rearrangement uses TRBV27 and TRBJ1-2; D call uncertain. This CDR3 is 14 amino acids long. CDR1 and CDR2 (germline): MNHEY, SMNVEV (reference sequence). The V and J ends lost 4 bases and 4 bases respectively, with 13 bases between them. CDR3 DNA: TGTGCCAGCAGTTCGCAGCGGAATGGCTATGGCTACACCTTC. It codes for CASSSQRNGYGYTF.

This chain joins TRBV30 and TRBJ1-5, with D possibly TRBD1 on 5 matching bases. V lost 0 bases and J lost 3, with 9 bases in between. Germline V CDR1 and CDR2: GTSNPN, SVGIG (reference sequence). The CDR3 sequence is 14 residues long. The CDR3 region has the DNA TGTGCCTGGAGTGTACCGGGGCCCAATCAGCCCCAGCATTTT. Its translation: CAWSVPGPNQPQHF.

This clonotype counts as medium-sized. The V gene is TRBV6-5, the J gene TRBJ1-1; 8 bases map to TRBD1. Germline V gene data show CDR1 as MNHEY and CDR2 as SVGAGI. The CDR3 covers 14 residues. V trimming: 2 bases; J trimming: 8 bases; junction bases outside the gene matches: 7. Written as DNA, the CDR3 is TGTGCCAGCAGTTACCCCGACAGGGGAGGCGAAGCTTTCTTT. The encoded protein is CASSYPDRGGEAFF.

Within the sample, this clonotype is medium-sized. The chain employs TRBV10-3 and TRBJ1-2, with TRBD1 identical over 10 bases. Germline lookup yields CDR1 ENHRY and CDR2 SYGVKD. The CDR3 consists of 19 residues. V gave up 4 bases and J gave up 2 bases; unmatched junction bases: 16. The DNA for the CDR3 is TGTGCCATCAGTGTGGTGGGACCCGGGACAGGGGCCGGAAACTATGGCTACACCTTC. Encoded protein: CAISVVGPGTGAGNYGYTF.